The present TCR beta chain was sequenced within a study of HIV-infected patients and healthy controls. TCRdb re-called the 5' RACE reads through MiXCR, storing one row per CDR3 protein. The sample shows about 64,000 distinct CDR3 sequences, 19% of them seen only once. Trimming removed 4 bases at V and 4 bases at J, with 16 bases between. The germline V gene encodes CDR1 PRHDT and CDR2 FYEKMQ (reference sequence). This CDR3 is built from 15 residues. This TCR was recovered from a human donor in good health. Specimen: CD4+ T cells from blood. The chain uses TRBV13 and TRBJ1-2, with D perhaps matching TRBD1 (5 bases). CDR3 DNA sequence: TGTGCCAGCAGCTCAGGAGGGGCCTTACTCTATGGCTACACCTTC. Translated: CASSSGGALLYGYTF.